This is a list of T cell receptor beta chains from one sample in a study of cytomegalovirus exposure and HLA in healthy donors. The repertoire was sequenced with immunoSEQ multiplex PCR; TCRdb's copy has only in-frame clones and lacks some. Found here are approximately 140,000 clones, roughly four fifths of them singletons; the top ten hold about 5.3%. Material: PBMCs. The receptors come from a woman aged 50 to 60 in good health and CMV-seronegative. Each CDR3 is given with its conserved first and last residue.

v_call	j_call	cdr3_aa
TRBV30	TRBJ2-2	CAWTLVSGASGELFF
TRBV11-2	TRBJ2-1	CASSSRLAGGRSYNEQFF
TRBV5-4	TRBJ2-3	CASSTGLAGGPTDTQYF
TRBV6-1	TRBJ2-1	CASRGWESSYNEQFF
TRBV6-1	TRBJ1-6	CASSERQDNSPLHF
TRBV4-1	TRBJ2-1	CASSQDQMGLREQFF
TRBV2	TRBJ2-3	CASTTVRGADTQYF
TRBV4-1	TRBJ2-5	CASSQLQGETQYF
TRBV7-8	TRBJ2-4	CASSFTAGNQIGNIQYF
TRBV7-9	TRBJ2-1	CSSSLYEGDAGGPGEQFF
TRBV28	TRBJ2-2	CASYRDTGELFF
TRBV7-3	TRBJ2-3	CASSPGPGLAGGGFTQYF
TRBV19	TRBJ2-7	CASSMGLEGNEQYF
TRBV5-1	TRBJ1-2	CASSRDRDNYGYTF
TRBV2	TRBJ1-4	CASQGRQGNEKLFF
TRBV7-2	TRBJ2-5	CASSPTPDRAQETQYF
TRBV7-2	TRBJ1-1	CASSPSSGYATEAFF
TRBV5-1	TRBJ2-5	CASSPGGGEETQYF
TRBV6-5	.	CASSYSIGRGGSEQYF
TRBV10-3	TRBJ2-4	CAIFDSTKNIQYF
TRBV19	TRBJ1-6	CASEVPGGGSPLHF
TRBV6-5	TRBJ2-5	CASSYNGGSETQYF
TRBV10-1	TRBJ2-2	CASSEFRATGELFF
TRBV4-3	TRBJ2-1	CASSHDLAGGRPSEQFF
TRBV18	TRBJ2-7	CASTRGALGEQYF
TRBV2	TRBJ1-2	CASSDTPGMDYGYTF
TRBV11-2	TRBJ2-1	CASSLGGDEQFF
TRBV6-5	TRBJ1-1	CASWSMFTEAFF
TRBV7-2	TRBJ2-3	CASSLTSGDTDTQYF
TRBV5-1	TRBJ1-1	CASSAGTGQMNTEAFF
TRBV6-1	TRBJ1-2	CASSAQQSNYGYTF
TRBV7-8	TRBJ2-2	CASSLDYVNTGELFF
TRBV27	TRBJ1-6	CASSLIVEDSPLHF
TRBV6-1	TRBJ1-2	CASSGAGASYGYTF
TRBV30	TRBJ2-7	CAWRMGSGYEQYF
TRBV12-5	TRBJ1-3	CASGLVLKGLDTIYF
TRBV7-6	TRBJ1-2	CASSSLAGAANYGYTF
TRBV5-1	TRBJ2-7	CASSLYGQGLYEQYF
TRBV5-4	TRBJ1-2	CASSWTENNHYTF
TRBV5-1	TRBJ2-2	CASSGGAHAGELFF